The 11 T cell receptor beta chains given below trace back to one sample, sequenced in a study of CD8 T cells in ankylosing spondylitis. One entry per CDR3 protein results from TCRdb running MiXCR on the 5' RACE reads. The repertoire holds approximately 260,000 distinct CDR3 sequences, with about 9.1% as singletons. The sample consisted of blood, either unsorted or a sorted T cell fraction (not recorded which). The source is a male donor with ankylosing spondylitis or in good health (not recorded which).

There are many counts of this clonotype. The chain joins TRBV18 to TRBJ2-7, with 7 bases aligning to TRBD1. J gave up 3 bases and V 3 bases, and 8 bases lay outside the gene matches. CDR3 length equals 15 residues. Germline V lookup: CDR1 KGHSH, CDR2 LQKENI. As DNA, the CDR3 is TGTGCCAGCTCACCGAAGGGGGCAGGAAACTACGAGCAGTACTTC. Its protein product is CASSPKGAGNYEQYF.

V and J are TRBV7-8 and TRBJ2-1, with 8 bases identical to TRBD1. The CDR3 sequence is 17 residues long. Germline trimming cut 7 bases from V and 8 bases from J; bases unmatched to any gene: 19. Germline assignment: CDR1 SGHVS and CDR2 FQNEAQ. CDR3 bases: TGTGCCAGCACCCAACAGGGGGGCGGCGGGCGTACATATGAGCAGTTCTTC. Translation gives CASTQQGGGGRTYEQFF.

This clonotype was seen at least ten times. The chain couples TRBV29-1 to TRBJ1-2; unclear D gene. The CDR3 covers 11 residues. Germline CDR1 is SQVTM and CDR2 is ANQGSEA. Trimming left V 6 bases short and J 8 bases short, with 13 bases between. The CDR3 nucleotides read TGCAGCGTCCAAGAGGCCCGGGGCTACACCTTC. Its protein product is CSVQEARGYTF.

This clonotype was observed at least ten times. The chain uses TRBV20-1 and TRBJ2-1; 7 bases are a match to TRBD2. Germline-derived CDR1 and CDR2 are DFQATT and SNEGSKA (reference sequence). J lost 0 bases, V lost 6 bases, and 17 bases had no gene match. The CDR3 runs 18 residues. In DNA, the CDR3 is TGCAGTGCACGCCCCGAGGCTAGCGGAACTTCCTCCTACAATGAGCAGTTCTTC. This encodes CSARPEASGTSSYNEQFF.

This clonotype was detected many times. The chain joins TRBV6-2 or TRBV6-3 to TRBJ2-1; D assignment may be TRBD1 or TRBD2 (6 bases each). Germline CDR1 and CDR2: MNHEY and SVGEGT. The CDR3 totals 15 residues. The V end lost 7 bases, the J end lost 10 bases, and 23 bases lay between the germline ends. The CDR3 DNA reads as TGTGCCAGCAACTCCCCTGGAGGGGGGCGGTCGGAGCAGTTCTTC. It specifies CASNSPGGGRSEQFF.

The gene calls are TRBV5-6 and TRBJ1-5; a weak D match, TRBD1 (5 bases). Trimming pared 4 bases from V and 2 bases from J, leaving 16 bases between. Germline loops: CDR1 SGHDT, CDR2 YYEEEE. The CDR3 totals 16 residues. This CDR3 reads CASSPGAGEGNQPQHF. In DNA, the CDR3 is TGTGCCAGCAGCCCCGGGGCCGGGGAGGGCAATCAGCCCCAGCATTTT.

There are many counts of this clonotype. This chain's CDR3 is CASSIGTGMGGYTF. CDR3 in DNA: TGTGCCAGTAGTATTGGGACAGGGATGGGTGGCTACACCTTC. This chain links TRBV19 with TRBJ1-2; 9 positions agree with TRBD1. Germline V CDR1 and CDR2: LNHDA, SQIVND (reference sequence). V was clipped by 3 bases and J by 7 bases; unmatched bases: 6. The CDR3 is 14 amino acids.

This chain uses TRBV13 with TRBJ2-5, with unresolved D. The germline gives CDR1 PRHDT, CDR2 FYEKMQ (reference sequence). V lost 0 bases and J 7 bases, leaving 12 bases between the germline ends. The CDR3 length is 14 residues. The CDR3 nucleotides are TGTGCCAGCAGCTTAGGCCTATCCGAATGGACCCAGTACTTC. Translation gives CASSLGLSEWTQYF.

The chain joins TRBV23-1 to TRBJ2-3, with D unclear. TRBV23-1 is classed as an ORF, of uncertain function. The V end was cut by 1 base, the J end by 8 bases, with 19 bases between. The CDR3 covers 16 residues. CDR3 loop: CASSQLRTALQITQYF. The CDR3 DNA sequence: TGCGCCAGCAGTCAATTGAGAACGGCCCTACAGATTACGCAGTATTTT.

This clonotype was seen ten or more times. V usage is TRBV10-3 and J usage is TRBJ1-4, with a tentative D call TRBD1 (6 bases). The germline CDR1 and CDR2 sequences are ENHRY and SYGVKD. The V and J ends lost 6 bases and 8 bases respectively, with 13 bases between them. The CDR3 runs to 13 residues. CDR3 amino acids: CAISRGLGEKLFF. The CDR3 nucleotides are TGTGCCATCAGCAGGGGCCTGGGGGAAAAACTGTTTTTT.

The sample holds many counts of this clonotype. V usage is TRBV5-1 and J usage is TRBJ2-1, with 11 positions matching TRBD2. V lost 3 bases, J lost 6 bases, and 17 bases stayed unmatched. The CDR3 sequence is 19 residues long. The germline gives CDR1 SGHRS, CDR2 YFSETQ. This CDR3 reads CASSWVGLADNINRNEQFF. CDR3 nucleotide sequence: TGCGCCAGCAGCTGGGTGGGACTAGCGGACAACATCAACCGCAATGAGCAGTTCTTC.